This T cell receptor beta chain was sequenced for a study of blood T cell repertoires in COVID-19 (TCRdb year 2020). As for the study more broadly: Collaborator samples came from the United States, Italy and Spain and covered acute and convalescent phases of COVID-19. Where available, HLA class I and class II types were obtained from metadata supplied by the sample provider rather than from assay-based typing. The repertoires were made available in a free public database intended to serve as a resource for research on the immune response to SARS-CoV-2. A de-identified subject ID, COVID-19 status, age in years and sex were almost always included in the sample metadata. The prospective study material was composed of cDNA or gDNA derived from T cells, B-cell-depleted T cells, or PBMCs. Subjects who had been exposed to COVID-19, were actively infected with it, or had recovered from it provided the deeply sampled blood TCRbeta repertoires that made up the dataset. Samples were obtained from the ongoing ImmuneRACE study (first 160 participants) and from over a thousand subjects provided by 6 global collaborators. Summary of the overall study and its limitations: The quantity of clinical and demographic metadata differed by source and by participant and was supplied without curation.

TCRbeta CDR3 regions were amplified from genomic DNA using the immunoSEQ Assay, a bias-controlled multiplex PCR. The original pipeline was this. The number of nucleated cells in each sample was estimated from the amplification of reference gene primers within the assay. Sequence reads were collapsed and filtered to measure the absolute abundance of every unique TCRbeta CDR3 rearrangement. For each sample, productive Simpson clonality was calculated as the square root of Simpson's diversity index over productive rearrangements. The table was pulled from immuneACCESS by TCRdb, which kept in-frame rearrangements only. Such tables lose some clones; where checked, under half of the loss comes from unresolved V genes, and the rest has no known cause. V and J calls and clone size are those listed in that table; D and trimming were worked out from the DNA. Across this sample there are fewer than 300,000 clones, with around 89% seen only once. The leading ten clones occupy 6.3% of the sample.

As concerns this clone: Its antigen has not been determined. Qualities for individual bases were not recorded, and no much larger clone is one base off.

One collaborating source in Seattle enrolled patients while the patients were actively infected and followed the patients over time throughout the course of disease. Collaborating institutions collected whole blood in K2EDTA tubes following their own protocols. For TCRbeta analysis, collaborators shipped samples in one of three forms: frozen whole blood, isolated PBMCs, or DNA extracted from either of those sample types. The source material was peripheral blood. The TCR was taken from a woman between 50 and 59 years old with COVID-19, enrolled during active disease.

The CDR3: CASNKLGYEQFF. The sequenced DNA is TGTGCCAGCAACAAACTAGGATATGAGCAGTTCTTC. This sequence uses TRBV6-5 and TRBJ2-1, with TRBD2 tentatively as D gene (5 bases match). The CDR3 covers 12 residues, taking in both the cysteine and the phenylalanine. CDR3 DNA is the only sequence kept; it has 36 bases, read in frame from the first base. V is clipped by 7 bases and J by 8 bases, and the sequence between their germline boundaries is 12 bases long. CDR1 MNHEY and CDR2 SVGAGI were looked up in the germline V gene.